Below, 32 T cell receptor beta chains from the same sample are listed, as sequenced in a study of blood T cells in healthy people across ages. The use of a sample-barcoded 5' primer and a J-beta primer mix characterized a second PCR of roughly 6 to 11 cycles. Via MiXCR, TCRdb re-called the 5' RACE reads, giving one row per CDR3 protein. The table records 1.5 million or so distinct CDR3 sequences, 42% of them present only once. The sample was blood. Receptors were obtained from a woman under 30 in good health.

This clonotype was seen once. The chain employs TRBV11-2 and TRBJ2-7; 7 bases map to TRBD2. J lost 3 bases, V lost 3 bases, and 8 bases had no gene match. This CDR3 spans 15 amino acids. Looked up from germline, CDR1 is SGHAT and CDR2 is FQNNGV. CDR3 amino acids: CASSLGRDQGYEQYF. In nucleotides, the CDR3 is TGTGCCAGCAGCTTGGGGAGGGATCAGGGCTACGAGCAGTACTTC.

V and J are TRBV9 and TRBJ1-5, with D tentatively TRBD1 (6 bases). The germline V gene encodes CDR1 SGDLS and CDR2 YYNGEE. The CDR3 has 19 residues. Trimming left V 1 base short and J 1 base short, with 21 bases between. The chain's CDR3 is CASSVSGGASPLSNQPQHF. The DNA of the CDR3 is TGTGCCAGCAGCGTAAGCGGGGGGGCCTCTCCCCTAAGCAATCAGCCCCAGCATTTT.

In its sample, this clonotype was seen a few times. J is TRBJ2-1 and V is TRBV7-9; TRBD2 aligns across 12 bases. The V and J ends lost 5 bases and 6 bases, in that order; junction bases with no gene match: 8. Germline V lookup: CDR1 SEHNR, CDR2 FQNEAQ (reference sequence). The CDR3 contains 16 residues. The CDR3 spells CASSPTLAGGLNEQFF. The CDR3 DNA reads as TGTGCCAGCAGCCCCACCCTAGCGGGGGGGCTCAATGAGCAGTTCTTC.

The rearrangement joins TRBV6-1 to TRBJ2-7; TRBD2 might be the D (5 bases). This CDR3 spans 15 amino acids. Trimming took 6 bases from V and 2 from J, leaving 17 bases between them. Germline V gene sequence: CDR1 MNHNS, CDR2 SASEGT. The CDR3 sequence: CASRPMDGGAYEQYF. CDR3 bases: TGTGCCAGCAGACCAATGGACGGAGGCGCCTACGAGCAGTACTTC.

This clonotype was detected a few times. This chain uses TRBV4-1 with TRBJ1-5; TRBD1 is a possible D gene (5 bases). Germline loops: CDR1 MGHRA, CDR2 YSYEKL. V gave up 1 base and J gave up 5 bases, with 15 bases separating them. This CDR3 has 16 amino acids. CDR3 coding DNA: TGCGCCAGCAGCCAAGGGGCCCGGACAAATCATCAGCCCCAGCATTTT. This sequence encodes CASSQGARTNHQPQHF.

The table lists this clonotype with a few counts. V gene TRBV28 combines with J gene TRBJ2-7; tentatively, D is TRBD1 (6 bases). The CDR3 sequence is 15 residues long. Germline CDR1 and CDR2: MDHEN and SYDVKM. V was cut by 6 bases and J by 7 bases, with 22 bases left in between. The CDR3 is CASSPRQVAYNEQYF. DNA for the CDR3: TGTGCCAGCAGCCCAAGACAGGTGGCCTACAATGAGCAGTACTTC. Variable domain in full (rest from reference TRBV28 and TRBJ2-7): DVKVTQSSRYLVKRTGEKVFLECVQDMDHENMFWYRQDPGLGLRLIYFSYDVKMKEKGDIPEGYSVSREKKERFSLILESASTNQTSMYLCASSPRQVAYNEQYFGPGTRLTVT.

About this clonotype itself: It may be a read error: a sequence one base away is much more abundant. The chain is built from TRBV28 and TRBJ2-7; either TRBD1 or TRBD2 may fit D (5 bases each). The CDR3 sequence is 11 residues long. Trimming shortened V by 7 bases and J by 2 bases, and 6 bases separated the two germline ends. Germline V gene lookup returns CDR1 MDHEN and CDR2 SYDVKM. This chain's CDR3 is CASTGPYEQYF. Written as DNA, the CDR3 is TGTGCCAGCACGGGACCCTACGAGCAGTACTTC.

The chain combines TRBV7-9 with TRBJ1-5; tentative D call: TRBD1 (5 bases). From germline, CDR1 is SEHNR and CDR2 FQNEAQ (reference sequence). The ends were cut back, 1 base at V and 3 bases at J, with 10 bases in the middle. The length of the CDR3 is 15 residues. The CDR3 region is CASSLGDGFNQPQHF. The DNA for the CDR3 is TGTGCCAGCAGCTTAGGGGACGGGTTCAATCAGCCCCAGCATTTT.

Details on this clonotype: The junction does not match germline at one end; this may be a read error. The chain is built from TRBV7-3 and TRBJ1-2; tentative D call: TRBD1 (5 bases). Germline loops: CDR1 SGHTA, CDR2 FQGTGA. The CDR3 covers 15 residues. The CDR3 region is CAGSLEAGTGYGYTF. The DNA for the CDR3 is TGTGCCGGCAGCTTAGAGGCGGGGACGGGCTATGGCTACACCTTC. Combining the CDR3 with reference TRBV7-3 and TRBJ1-2 gives the whole variable domain GAGVSQTPSNKVTEKGKYVELRCDPISGHTALYWYRQSLGQGPEFLIYFQGTGAADDSGLPNDRFFAVRPEGSVSTLKIQRTERGDSAVYLCAGSLEAGTGYGYTFGSGTRLTVV.

This clonotype has only a few counts. V usage is TRBV27 and J usage is TRBJ2-3; no reliable D call. Per the germline V gene, CDR1 is MNHEY and CDR2 is SMNVEV (reference sequence). V lost 0 bases and J 4 bases, leaving 14 bases between the germline ends. The CDR3 covers 16 residues. The CDR3 DNA reads TGTGCCAGCAGTTTATCCCCCCGTGTCCTCCCAGATACGCAGTATTTT. Protein: CASSLSPRVLPDTQYF.

This clonotype came up a few times. The chain carries TRBV20-1 and TRBJ2-2; 9 bases match TRBD2. V trimming: 1 base; J trimming: 4 bases; junction bases outside the gene matches: 4. Per germline, CDR1 DFQATT and CDR2 SNEGSKA (reference sequence). The CDR3 covers 15 residues. CDR3 coding DNA: TGCAGTGCTAGAGGCGGTAGCGGGGGCACCGGGGAGCTGTTTTTT. Translated: CSARGGSGGTGELFF.

Details on this clonotype: The junction differs from germline at one of its ends, possibly a read error. The V gene is TRBV29-1, the J gene TRBJ1-1; 7 bases fit TRBD1. Germline CDR1 and CDR2: SQVTM and ANQGSEA. This CDR3 contains 14 residues. CDR3 nucleotides: TGCAGCTTCTCGAAAGGGGGCATGAACACTGTAGCTTTCTTT. It yields the protein CSFSKGGMNTVAFF.

In its sample, this clonotype was seen a few times. The chain is built from TRBV29-1 and TRBJ1-5, with D tentatively TRBD1 (6 bases). CDR1 and CDR2 (germline): SQVTM, ANQGSEA. V was shortened by 6 bases and J by 4 bases, with 16 bases between the two germline ends. This CDR3 has 14 amino acids. The CDR3 coding sequence is TGCAGCGTCTCGGGGACAAGCACAAATCAGCCCCAGCATTTT. It codes for CSVSGTSTNQPQHF.

The V call is TRBV15, the J call TRBJ2-2, with unresolved D. The V and J ends lost 0 bases and 2 bases respectively, with 7 bases between them. CDR1 is LNHNV, CDR2 YYDKDF, per germline (reference sequence). The CDR3 runs 15 residues. In nucleotides, the CDR3 is TGTGCCACCAGCAGAGATGGAACCAACACCGGGGAGCTGTTTTTT. Translation gives CATSRDGTNTGELFF.

This clonotype was detected ten times or more. J is TRBJ2-4 and V is TRBV29-1, with TRBD2 as a possible D gene (6 bases). Per germline, CDR1 SQVTM and CDR2 ANQGSEA. The CDR3 is 15 amino acids. V was shortened by 2 bases and J by 0 bases, with 11 bases between the two germline ends. The CDR3 loop reads CSVERTGGAKNIQYF. The CDR3 nucleotides are TGCAGCGTTGAAAGGACCGGGGGAGCCAAAAACATTCAGTACTTC.

The V gene is TRBV2, the J gene TRBJ2-2; weak D call: TRBD2 (6 bases). The CDR3 consists of 15 residues. Trimming stripped 4 bases from V and 0 bases from J, with 9 bases between. Germline V CDR1 and CDR2: SNHLY, FYNNEI. The CDR3 nucleotides read TGTGCCAGCAGTGCCCAGCGGGCGAACACCGGGGAGCTGTTTTTT. Translation: CASSAQRANTGELFF.

This chain connects TRBV9 to TRBJ2-1, with D perhaps matching TRBD2 (6 bases). V was shortened by 3 bases and J by 9 bases, with 16 bases between the two germline ends. The germline CDR1 and CDR2 sequences are SGDLS and YYNGEE. The CDR3 is 14 amino acids. Here the CDR3 reads CASSDWDSSSEQFF. CDR3 sequence (DNA): TGTGCCAGCAGCGATTGGGACTCATCAAGTGAGCAGTTCTTC.

In this sample, this clonotype turned up a few times. The rearrangement joins TRBV6-5 to TRBJ2-5; TRBD1 agrees at 10 bases. This CDR3 spans 17 amino acids. Germline lookup yields CDR1 MNHEY and CDR2 SVGAGI. Trimming cost V 0 bases and J 0 bases; bases outside gene matches: 4. The CDR3 DNA reads TGTGCCAGCAGTTACTCGTGGGACAGGGGTAACCAAGAGACCCAGTACTTC. Protein product: CASSYSWDRGNQETQYF.

This clonotype was seen more than once but under ten times. The V and J genes are TRBV27 and TRBJ2-7, with D perhaps matching TRBD1 (6 bases). CDR1 and CDR2 (germline): MNHEY, SMNVEV (reference sequence). V was pared by 5 bases and J by 7 bases, with 15 bases between. The CDR3 contains 13 residues. CDR3 sequence (DNA): TGTGCCAGCAGTCTGTCGACAGGCCCAGAGCAGTACTTC. This sequence encodes CASSLSTGPEQYF.

The rearrangement links TRBV18 to TRBJ1-2, with D unresolved. Germline CDR1 is KGHSH and CDR2 is LQKENI. V lost 0 bases and J 0 bases, leaving 5 bases between the germline ends. CDR3 size: 14 residues. The CDR3 bases are TGTGCCAGCTCACCACCGTTAGCTAACTATGGCTACACCTTC. It codes for CASSPPLANYGYTF.

This rearrangement joins TRBV28 to TRBJ2-1, with 7 bases aligning to TRBD2. CDR3 length: 14 amino acids. In germline, CDR1 is MDHEN, CDR2 SYDVKM. V was pared by 8 bases and J by 4 bases, with 8 bases of the junction left unmatched. The DNA for the CDR3 is TGTGCCAGCGACAGCGGGGTAAATTACAATGAGCAGTTCTTC. Protein product: CASDSGVNYNEQFF.

The chain carries TRBV14 and TRBJ1-1, with a possible D match to TRBD1 (5 bases). Trimming stripped 4 bases from V and 6 bases from J, with 18 bases between. Germline V CDR1 and CDR2: SGHDN, FVKESK. CDR3 length: 15 amino acids. For the CDR3, the DNA is TGTGCCAGCAGCCGAGGGGACGCCCGGGTCTCTGAAGCTTTCTTT. Protein sequence: CASSRGDARVSEAFF.

The chain is built from TRBV2 and TRBJ1-6; tentative D call: TRBD1 (5 bases). V gave up 10 bases and J gave up 6 bases, with 10 bases separating them. Germline V gene lookup returns CDR1 SNHLY and CDR2 FYNNEI. The CDR3 loop spans 12 amino acids. The CDR3 nucleotides are TGTGCCACTAGGACAACTAATTCACCCCTCCACTTT. It is translated as CATRTTNSPLHF.

The chain has TRBV7-9 and TRBJ1-2; possible D gene TRBD1, 5 bases. V gave up 5 bases and J gave up 3 bases, with 10 bases separating them. This CDR3 region has 13 residues. CDR1 is SEHNR, CDR2 FQNEAQ, per germline (reference sequence). CDR3 coding DNA: TGTGCCAGCAGCACCCTCAGGGACTATGGCTACACCTTC. It is translated as CASSTLRDYGYTF.

This clonotype was counted between two and nine times. The chain recombines TRBV29-1 with TRBJ1-5; a possible D gene is TRBD1 (5 bases). The germline V gene encodes CDR1 SQVTM and CDR2 ANQGSEA. This CDR3 spans 12 amino acids. The CDR3 DNA is TGCAGTTCCCGGGACGGGAATCAGCCCCAGCATTTT. It encodes CSSRDGNQPQHF. Complete variable domain (other parts from reference TRBV29-1 and TRBJ1-5): SAVISQKPSRDICQRGTSLTIQCQVDSQVTMMFWYRQQPGQSLTLIATANQGSEATYESGFVIDKFPISRPNLTFSTLTVSNMSPEDSSIYLCSSRDGNQPQHFGDGTRLSIL.

The chain couples TRBV3-1 to TRBJ2-7; the D is unclear. Trimming left V 3 bases short and J 2 bases short, with 17 bases between. Germline values: CDR1 LGHDT, CDR2 YNNKEL (reference sequence). The length of the CDR3 is 16 residues. Here the CDR3 reads CASSQALVTTPYEQYF. CDR3 nucleotides: TGTGCCAGCAGCCAGGCCCTAGTTACAACCCCCTACGAGCAGTACTTC.

V usage is TRBV6-1 and J usage is TRBJ2-3; D gene ambiguous. Germline loops: CDR1 MNHNS, CDR2 SASEGT. CDR3 length: 13 amino acids. Trimming pared 2 bases from V and 4 bases from J, leaving 7 bases between. The CDR3 DNA is TGTGCCAGCAGTGAACGGGCCCCAGATACGCAGTATTTT. It translates to CASSERAPDTQYF.

CDR3 sequence reads: CSARRSGFQFDEQFF. The CDR3 nucleotides are TGCAGTGCTAGACGATCGGGGTTCCAGTTCGATGAGCAGTTCTTC. V and J are TRBV20-1 and TRBJ2-1, with TRBD2 as a possible D gene (5 bases). This CDR3 has 15 residues. Trimming stripped 2 bases from V and 8 bases from J, with 19 bases between. Per the germline V gene, CDR1 is DFQATT and CDR2 is SNEGSKA (reference sequence).

The chain has TRBV12-3 or TRBV12-4 and TRBJ2-2; weak D call: TRBD1 (5 bases). The CDR3 extends over 12 amino acids. Trimming removed 7 bases from V and 7 bases from J, with 10 bases in between. The CDR3 loop reads CASNQGDGELFF. CDR3 nucleotides: TGTGCCAGCAACCAGGGCGACGGGGAGCTGTTTTTT.

The sample holds one count of this clonotype. A junction boundary mismatches the germline segment, possibly from a read error. The rearrangement uses TRBV2 and TRBJ2-7, with D perhaps TRBD1 or TRBD2 (5 bases each). Germline lookup yields CDR1 SNHLY and CDR2 FYNNEI. The CDR3 extends over 13 amino acids. The CDR3 protein is CAGRPGPTYEQYF. The CDR3 nucleotides are TGTGCCGGCAGACCGGGACCGACCTACGAGCAGTACTTC.

This chain connects TRBV7-8 to TRBJ1-5, with no clear D. The CDR3 runs 14 residues. V was cut by 5 bases and J by 5 bases, with 13 bases left in between. CDR1 is SGHVS and CDR2 is FQNEAQ in the germline V gene. The CDR3 reads CASSRFKRDQPQHF. The CDR3 bases are TGTGCCAGCAGCCGGTTCAAGCGGGATCAGCCCCAGCATTTT.

The chain is built from TRBV5-1 and TRBJ2-5, with 7 bases that match TRBD2. V trimming: 0 bases; J trimming: 2 bases; junction bases outside the gene matches: 4. Germline CDR1 and CDR2: SGHRS and YFSETQ. CDR3 length: 15 amino acids. The CDR3 loop is CASSLGPAGQETQYF. In DNA form, the CDR3 reads TGCGCCAGCAGCTTGGGTCCAGCGGGGCAAGAGACCCAGTACTTC.